The sequence of this T cell receptor beta chain was determined in a study of STAT5B mutations in CD4+ large granular lymphocyte leukemia. Libraries were prepared by immunoSEQ multiplex PCR; TCRdb keeps only in-frame clonotypes and omits some of them. The table lists tens of thousands of clones, less than 75% of them singletons. There are 14 residues in the CDR3. V was cut by 3 bases and J by 5 bases, with 11 bases left in between. Germline V lookup: CDR1 KGHSH, CDR2 LQKENI. As regards this clone: Its target is unknown.

Whole-study results and caveats: Top patient clones used TRBV06 genes more often: 8/27 versus 2/35 in controls.

Sequencing was performed on CD4+ T cells from blood buffy coats. The chain is built from TRBV18 and TRBJ1-5, with D perhaps matching TRBD1 (5 bases). The clonotype originates from a human donor in good health. The CDR3 sequence is CASSPSTEYQPQHF. The CDR3 DNA follows: TGTGCCAGCTCACCCTCGACAGAATATCAGCCCCAGCATTTT.